The clone carrying this T cell receptor beta chain was found a few times. Its target is unknown. This entry belongs to a study of identical twins. TCRdb re-analysed the 5' RACE reads in MiXCR, keeping a single row per CDR3 protein. The data show approximately 230,000 distinct CDR3 sequences, over 11% seen once. Overall study results and limits: With beta out-of-frame sequences, excess sharing by twins was weaker.

The V gene lost 0 bases and the J gene lost 7 bases, with 11 bases spanning the gap. The germline gives CDR1 SGDLS, CDR2 YYNGEE. The CDR3 sequence is 15 residues long. The material sequenced was memory (CD45RO+) T cells sorted from blood. The clonotype originates from a woman younger than 35 in good health. This chain joins TRBV9 and TRBJ1-6; possible D gene TRBD1, 5 bases. The CDR3 DNA reads TGTGCCAGCAGCGTAGGGTGGGGGACGAATTCACCCCTCCACTTT. Protein: CASSVGWGTNSPLHF.